This T cell receptor beta chain was sequenced in a study of response to subunit inactivated influenza vaccine. This clonotype was seen more than once but under ten times. TCRdb called the RT-PCR reads again in MiXCR, with one record for every CDR3 protein. The sample includes 450,000 to 700,000 distinct CDR3 sequences, around 15% seen only once; the top ten take approximately 12%. Per the germline V gene, CDR1 is MNHEY and CDR2 is SVGAGI. This CDR3 has 18 residues. J gave up 2 bases and V 0 bases, and 12 bases lay outside the gene matches. The specimen was PBMCs from blood, collected 11 to 12 days after vaccination. The TCR sequence derives from a man aged 45 to 65 who received an inactivated influenza vaccine. The chain is built from TRBV6-5 and TRBJ2-7; TRBD2 aligns across 8 bases. Here the CDR3 DNA reads TGTGCCAGCAGTTACTCTTTCCAGCGGGGGTTGTTCCCCTACGAGCAGTACTTC. It codes for CASSYSFQRGLFPYEQYF.